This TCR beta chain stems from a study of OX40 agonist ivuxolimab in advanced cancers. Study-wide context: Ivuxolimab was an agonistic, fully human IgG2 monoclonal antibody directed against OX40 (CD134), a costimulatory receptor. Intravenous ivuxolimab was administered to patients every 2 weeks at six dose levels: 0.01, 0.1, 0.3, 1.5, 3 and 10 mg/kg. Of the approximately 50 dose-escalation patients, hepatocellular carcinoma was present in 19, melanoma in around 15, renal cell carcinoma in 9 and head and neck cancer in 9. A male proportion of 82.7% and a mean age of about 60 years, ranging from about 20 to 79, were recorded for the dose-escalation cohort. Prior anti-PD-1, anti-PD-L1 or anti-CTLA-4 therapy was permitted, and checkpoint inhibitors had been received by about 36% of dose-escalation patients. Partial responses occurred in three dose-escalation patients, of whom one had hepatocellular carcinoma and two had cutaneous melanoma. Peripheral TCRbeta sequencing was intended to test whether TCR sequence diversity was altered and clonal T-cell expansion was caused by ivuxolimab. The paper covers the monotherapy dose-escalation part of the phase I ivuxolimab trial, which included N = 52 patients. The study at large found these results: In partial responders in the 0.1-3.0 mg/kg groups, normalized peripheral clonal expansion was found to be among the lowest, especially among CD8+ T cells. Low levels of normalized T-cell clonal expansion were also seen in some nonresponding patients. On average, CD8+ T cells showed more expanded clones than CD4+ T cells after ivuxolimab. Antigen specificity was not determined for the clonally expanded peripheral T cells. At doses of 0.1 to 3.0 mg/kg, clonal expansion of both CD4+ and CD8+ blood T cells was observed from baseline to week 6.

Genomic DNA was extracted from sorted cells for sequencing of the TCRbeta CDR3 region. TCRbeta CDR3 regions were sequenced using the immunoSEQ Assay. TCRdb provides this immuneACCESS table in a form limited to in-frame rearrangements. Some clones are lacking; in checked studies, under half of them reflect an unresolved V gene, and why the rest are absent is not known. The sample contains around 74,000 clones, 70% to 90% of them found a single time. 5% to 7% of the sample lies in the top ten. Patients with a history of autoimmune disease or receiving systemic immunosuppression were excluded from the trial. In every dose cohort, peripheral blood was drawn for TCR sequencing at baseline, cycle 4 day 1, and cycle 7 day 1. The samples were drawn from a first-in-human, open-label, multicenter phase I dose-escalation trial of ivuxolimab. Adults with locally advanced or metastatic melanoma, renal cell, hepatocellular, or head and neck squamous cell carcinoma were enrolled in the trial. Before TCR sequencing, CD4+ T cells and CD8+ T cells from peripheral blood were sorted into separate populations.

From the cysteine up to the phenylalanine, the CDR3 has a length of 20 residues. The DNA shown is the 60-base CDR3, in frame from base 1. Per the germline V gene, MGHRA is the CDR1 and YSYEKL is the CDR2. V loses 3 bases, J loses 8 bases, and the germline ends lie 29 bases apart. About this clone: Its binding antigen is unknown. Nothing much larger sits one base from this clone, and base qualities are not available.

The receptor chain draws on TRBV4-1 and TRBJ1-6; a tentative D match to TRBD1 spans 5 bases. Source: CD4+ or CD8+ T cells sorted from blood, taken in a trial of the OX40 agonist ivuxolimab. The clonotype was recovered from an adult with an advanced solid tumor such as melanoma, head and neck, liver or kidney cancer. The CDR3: CASSQRRETGVINSDSPLHF. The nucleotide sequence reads TGCGCCAGCAGCCAGAGGCGGGAGACGGGGGTAATCAATTCGGATTCACCCCTCCACTTT.